The next 20 T cell receptor beta chains were all read from a single sample in a study of regulatory T cells in long-lasting Graves disease. Noted time point: newly diagnosed GD, antithyroid drugs for less than 3 months. With RNA extracted from PBMCs as input, the TCR library was made. Arm-PCR of CDR3 regions with iRepertoire HTBI primers generated TCR beta libraries. TCRdb analysed the multiplex PCR reads with MiXCR anew, one entry per CDR3 protein. The table has a few hundred thousand distinct CDR3 sequences, around 15% seen once; the top ten hold approximately 17%. These same data were also listed under a study on T cells in Graves' hyperthyroidism and ophthalmopathy.

This sample comprised peripheral blood mononuclear cells (PBMCs), obtained at new diagnosis, from a patient treated with antithyroid drugs. The receptors derive from a woman aged 45-65 years with Graves disease.

This clonotype was seen repeatedly, ten times or more. The rearrangement uses TRBV7-9 and TRBJ2-7; no reliable D call. Germline V lookup: CDR1 SEHNR, CDR2 FQNEAQ (reference sequence). CDR3 length equals 14 residues. Trimming left V 5 bases short and J 2 bases short, with 13 bases between. CDR3 amino acids: CASSGEVRAYEQYF. The CDR3 nucleotides read TGTGCCAGCAGCGGAGAGGTTAGAGCCTACGAGCAGTACTTC.

As regards this clonotype: This sequence may be a read error, since a much larger clone differs from it by one base. V usage is TRBV29-1 and J usage is TRBJ2-7; D may match TRBD1 or TRBD2 (5 bases each). This CDR3 is built from 12 residues. Germline V gene data show CDR1 as SQVTM and CDR2 as ANQGSEA. For the CDR3, the DNA is TGCAGCGTTGATGGGGGTGGCTACGGGCAGTACTTC. Its protein is CSVDGGGYGQYF.

Only a few counts were recorded for this clonotype. The chain recombines TRBV19 with TRBJ2-5; 14 bases are shared with TRBD2. The J segment lost 2 bases and the V segment lost 4 bases, leaving 9 bases of the junction unmatched. This CDR3 has 18 residues. Germline values: CDR1 LNHDA, CDR2 SQIVND (reference sequence). The CDR3 DNA sequence: TGTGCCAGTAGTACAAGGACTAGCGGGAGGACTTCACAAGAGACCCAGTACTTC. It encodes CASSTRTSGRTSQETQYF.

In its sample, this clonotype was seen a few times. The J gene is TRBJ2-7, the V gene TRBV20-1; no clear D. The end of the DNA is better explained by TRBJ2-5, so the J call may be wrong. CDR1 and CDR2 from the germline V gene are DFQATT and SNEGSKA (reference sequence). CDR3 length: 15 amino acids. CDR3 bases: TGCAGTGCTAGAGATTGTAGACTGTACCAAGAGACCCAGTACTTC. It yields the protein CSARDCRLYQETQYF.

This clonotype was observed many times. V is TRBV3-1 and J is TRBJ2-3, with 8 nucleotides matching TRBD2. This CDR3 is 15 amino acids long. J gave up 2 bases and V 1 base, and 2 bases lay outside the gene matches. Germline lookup yields CDR1 LGHDT and CDR2 YNNKEL (reference sequence). The CDR3 DNA reads as TGTGCCAGCAGCCAAGCGGGAGGGCTCACAGATACGCAGTATTTT. Translating gives CASSQAGGLTDTQYF.

V usage is TRBV19 and J usage is TRBJ2-1, with TRBD2 as a possible D gene (6 bases). The CDR3 covers 15 residues. Trimming removed 2 bases from V and 0 bases from J, with 8 bases in between. Germline lookup yields CDR1 LNHDA and CDR2 SQIVND (reference sequence). DNA for the CDR3: TGTGCCAGTAGTATAAAGGACTACTCCTACAATGAGCAGTTCTTC. Its translation: CASSIKDYSYNEQFF.

The chain carries TRBV14 and TRBJ2-4; 8 bases are shared with TRBD2. CDR3 length: 16 residues. Germline CDR1 reads SGHDN; CDR2 reads FVKESK. The ends lost 1 base at V and 5 bases at J; junction bases unmatched: 7. Written as DNA, the CDR3 is TGTGCCAGCAGCCAAGTTACTAGCGGCCATCAAAACATTCAGTACTTC. Protein product: CASSQVTSGHQNIQYF. Supplemented by reference TRBV14 and TRBJ2-4, the full variable domain reads EAGVTQFPSHSVIEKGQTVTLRCDPISGHDNLYWYRRVMGKEIKFLLHFVKESKQDESGMPNNRFLAERTGGTYSTLKVQPAELEDSGVYFCASSQVTSGHQNIQYFGAGTRLSVL.

Ten or more counts support this clonotype. The chain's CDR3 is CASSPHRGPHYEQYF. The CDR3 region has the DNA TGTGCCAGCAGCCCCCACAGGGGGCCGCACTACGAGCAGTACTTC. The V and J genes are TRBV28 and TRBJ2-7, with 9 bases that match TRBD1. V trimming: 6 bases; J trimming: 3 bases; junction bases outside the gene matches: 9. CDR1 is MDHEN, CDR2 SYDVKM, per germline. The CDR3 is made up of 15 amino acids.

This clonotype was seen repeatedly, ten times or more. The chain is built from TRBV27 and TRBJ2-7, with a tentative D call TRBD2 (5 bases). V shed 8 bases and J shed 2 bases, with 13 bases lying between them. CDR3 length: 13 residues. Per germline, CDR1 MNHEY and CDR2 SMNVEV (reference sequence). For the CDR3, the DNA is TGTGCCAGCTACTCAAGCGGAACCTACGAGCAGTACTTC. It yields the protein CASYSSGTYEQYF.

This clonotype has a count of ten or more. The CDR3 DNA reads TGCAGTGCTAGGTCCAAGCGGGATAGGTACAATGAGCAGTTCTTC. Translating gives CSARSKRDRYNEQFF. V is TRBV20-1 and J is TRBJ2-1; 7 bases map to TRBD2. The V and J ends lost 3 bases and 4 bases, in that order; junction bases with no gene match: 9. Per germline, CDR1 DFQATT and CDR2 SNEGSKA (reference sequence). The CDR3 totals 15 residues.

The chain joins TRBV7-2 to TRBJ1-2; D may be TRBD1 (5 bases). The CDR3 is 14 amino acids. V shed 7 bases and J shed 3 bases, with 15 bases lying between them. Germline V gene sequence: CDR1 SGHTA, CDR2 FQGNSA. CDR3 nucleotide sequence: TGTGCCAGCAAGGGGACTCGGGGTTACTATGGCTACACCTTC. Translating gives CASKGTRGYYGYTF.

This clonotype was detected ten times or more. The V call is TRBV3-1, the J call TRBJ1-1; the match to TRBD1 covers 7 bases. The CDR3 has 15 residues. Germline-derived CDR1 and CDR2 are LGHDT and YNNKEL (reference sequence). V shed 1 base and J 6 bases; nucleotides not matched to a gene: 8. The CDR3 here is CASSQGKDRMAEAFF. CDR3 coding DNA: TGTGCCAGCAGCCAAGGGAAGGACAGGATGGCTGAAGCTTTCTTT.

In its sample, this clonotype was seen many times. CDR3 sequence: CASSLTSGSHRYEQYF. In DNA, the CDR3 is TGTGCCAGCAGCTTGACTAGCGGGAGTCATCGGTACGAGCAGTACTTC. This chain joins TRBV9 and TRBJ2-7, with 12 bases aligning to TRBD2. This CDR3 has 16 residues. V lost 4 bases, J lost 4 bases, and 9 bases stayed unmatched. Germline assignment: CDR1 SGDLS and CDR2 YYNGEE.

This clonotype showed up many times. The chain recombines TRBV3-1 with TRBJ2-1, with D possibly being TRBD1 (6 bases). CDR1 is LGHDT, CDR2 YNNKEL, per germline (reference sequence). V was pared by 0 bases and J by 12 bases, with 15 bases between. The CDR3 is 14 amino acids. DNA for the CDR3: TGTGCCAGCAGCCAAGATAATCAGGGGTCTGGGCAGTTCTTC. This gives the protein CASSQDNQGSGQFF.

There are a few counts of this clonotype. The chain joins TRBV19 to TRBJ2-5; D unresolved. The CDR3 runs 15 residues. V was shortened by 1 base and J by 5 bases, with 14 bases between the two germline ends. Germline V gene data show CDR1 as LNHDA and CDR2 as SQIVND (reference sequence). The DNA for the CDR3 is TGTGCCAGTAGTATAGCGACCGTACCATGGGAGACCCAGTACTTC. It specifies CASSIATVPWETQYF. Together with reference TRBV19 and TRBJ2-5, the CDR3 gives the full variable domain: DGGITQSPKYLFRKEGQNVTLSCEQNLNHDAMYWYRQDPGQGLRLIYYSQIVNDFQKGDIAEGYSVSREKKESFPLTVTSAQKNPTAFYLCASSIATVPWETQYFGPGTRLLVL.

The V call is TRBV27, the J call TRBJ2-1, with D unresolved. The CDR3 is 15 residues long. From germline, CDR1 is MNHEY and CDR2 SMNVEV (reference sequence). V lost 9 bases, J lost 0 bases, and 15 bases lay in between. The CDR3 loop is CASSAFFPSYNEQFF. For the CDR3, the DNA is TGTGCCAGTAGTGCGTTTTTCCCCTCCTACAATGAGCAGTTCTTC.

This clonotype was seen repeatedly, ten times or more. J is TRBJ2-5 and V is TRBV6-1, with 7 nucleotides matching TRBD1. Germline CDR1 MNHNS, CDR2 SASEGT. The CDR3 contains 13 residues. Germline trimming cut 6 bases from V and 2 bases from J; bases unmatched to any gene: 3. CDR3 in DNA: TGTGCCAGCAGATTGGGACAGCAAGAGACCCAGTACTTC. Protein product: CASRLGQQETQYF.

This clonotype was recorded at least ten times. The rearrangement joins TRBV20-1 to TRBJ1-2; D is uncertain. V was pared by 1 base and J by 2 bases, with 8 bases between. Germline CDR1 reads DFQATT; CDR2 reads SNEGSKA (reference sequence). CDR3 size: 13 residues. The CDR3 spells CSARVGSNYGYTF. DNA of the CDR3: TGCAGTGCTAGAGTTGGCAGCAACTATGGCTACACCTTC.

This clonotype came up a few times. The chain carries TRBV27 and TRBJ2-7, with D possibly called TRBD1 or TRBD2 (5 bases each). From germline, CDR1 is MNHEY and CDR2 SMNVEV (reference sequence). The CDR3 is 16 amino acids. V lost 0 bases and J lost 3, with 15 bases in between. Here the CDR3 reads CASSLSDGTWVYEQYF. DNA of the CDR3: TGTGCCAGCAGTTTATCAGACGGGACCTGGGTCTACGAGCAGTACTTC.

The gene calls are TRBV7-6 and TRBJ1-3, with TRBD1 matching over 11 bases. The CDR3 has 15 residues. Germline CDR1 and CDR2: SGHVS and FNYEAQ. The junction had 2 bases not matched to a gene; V was cut back by 4 bases and J by 3 bases. CDR3 in DNA: TGTGCCAGCAGCTCGGACAGGGGGCTTGGAAACACCATATATTTT. Its translation: CASSSDRGLGNTIYF.